One and the same sample provided the 32 T cell receptor beta chains below, sequenced in a study of T cell responses to AZD1222 COVID-19 vaccine. Here immunoSEQ multiplex PCR was the method, and the copy in TCRdb shows in-frame clones only, minus some. Of 130,000 to 150,000 clones in the sample, about 93% were seen once. The sample was peripheral blood, taken on day 0 of AZD1222 vaccination. These receptors came from an adult in good health.

The chain joins TRBV10-3 to TRBJ2-2; D call uncertain. V was trimmed by 7 bases and J by 1 base, leaving 7 bases between them. The CDR3 spans 13 residues. CDR1 ENHRY and CDR2 SYGVKD come from the germline V gene. CDR3 DNA sequence: TGTGCCATCAAAACAGAGAACACCGGGGAGCTGTTTTTT. This gives the protein CAIKTENTGELFF.

The chain employs TRBV5-5 and TRBJ2-7, with 12 bases that match TRBD2. The junction had 6 bases not matched to a gene; V was cut back by 4 bases and J by 7 bases. The CDR3 has 14 amino acids. Per the germline V gene, CDR1 is SGHKS and CDR2 is YYEKEE (reference sequence). The CDR3 loop is CASSLTSGRSEQYF. The CDR3 DNA sequence: TGTGCCAGCAGCCTGACTAGCGGGAGAAGTGAGCAGTACTTC.

This clone was detected only once. CDR3 protein: CASSFGALSTDTQYF. CDR3 sequence (DNA): TGCGCCAGCAGCTTTGGAGCGCTTAGCACAGATACGCAGTATTTT. V is TRBV5-1 and J is TRBJ2-3; D unresolved. The CDR3 loop spans 15 amino acids. From germline, CDR1 is SGHRS and CDR2 YFSETQ. V was cut by 2 bases and J by 0 bases, with 10 bases left in between. The variable domain in full, with the rest retrieved from reference TRBV5-1 and TRBJ2-3, is KAGVTQTPRYLIKTRGQQVTLSCSPISGHRSVSWYQQTPGQGLQFLFEYFSETQRNKGNFPGRFSGRQFSNSRSEMNVSTLELGDSALYLCASSFGALSTDTQYFGPGTRLTVL.

The rearrangement joins TRBV5-1 to TRBJ2-1; 16 bases are a match to TRBD2. The germline V gene encodes CDR1 SGHRS and CDR2 YFSETQ. CDR3 length: 17 amino acids. Trimming cost V 4 bases and J 3 bases; bases outside gene matches: 4. The chain's CDR3 is CASSDGTSGRVYNEQFF. CDR3 DNA: TGCGCCAGCAGCGATGGGACTAGCGGGAGGGTCTACAATGAGCAGTTCTTC.

V usage is TRBV7-2 and J usage is TRBJ1-5; TRBD1 might be the D (5 bases). CDR1 and CDR2 from the germline V gene are SGHTA and FQGNSA. This CDR3 region has 14 residues. The germline V and J ends were trimmed by 0 bases and 7 bases, with 10 bases remaining between them. The DNA for the CDR3 is TGTGCCAGCAGCTTAGCCCCAGGGAGGCAGCCCCAGCATTTT. This codes for CASSLAPGRQPQHF.

This clone was seen just once. This chain joins TRBV6-2 or TRBV6-3 and TRBJ1-2; 7 nucleotides align to TRBD1. The CDR3 length is 15 residues. V shed 0 bases and J 4 bases; nucleotides not matched to a gene: 5. Germline loops: CDR1 MNHEY, CDR2 SVGEGT. The CDR3 region is CASSYSPGGGYGYTF. The CDR3 DNA sequence: TGTGCCAGCAGTTACTCGCCAGGGGGTGGCTATGGCTACACCTTC.

This clone appeared once. The chain recombines TRBV5-6 with TRBJ2-7; the D is unclear. The CDR3 runs 13 residues. In germline, CDR1 is SGHDT, CDR2 YYEEEE. V was clipped by 2 bases and J by 0 bases, with 6 bases between them. CDR3 bases: TGTGCCAGCAGCTTTCGCGGCTCCTACGAGCAGTACTTC. Its translation: CASSFRGSYEQYF.

This chain links TRBV3-1 (or the pseudogene TRBV3-2) with TRBJ2-7; D uncertain. CDR1 and CDR2 (germline): LGHDT, YNNKEL (reference sequence). CDR3 length equals 15 residues. Trimming cost V 0 bases and J 3 bases, with 12 bases left between them. In DNA, the CDR3 is TGTGCCAGCAGCCAAGATTTAGTAACGGGCTACGAGCAGTACTTC. This codes for CASSQDLVTGYEQYF.

The V call is TRBV5-4, the J call TRBJ1-5; the D gene is possibly TRBD1 (6 bases). Trimming took off 1 base at V and 0 bases at J, with 8 bases between the two ends. CDR1 is SGHNT and CDR2 is YYREEE in the germline V gene (reference sequence). The CDR3 covers 15 residues. DNA for the CDR3: TGTGCCAGCAGCTTGTCAGGGGATAGCAATCAGCCCCAGCATTTT. This encodes CASSLSGDSNQPQHF.

The chain has TRBV28 and TRBJ1-4; tentative D call: TRBD1 (5 bases). Germline V lookup: CDR1 MDHEN, CDR2 SYDVKM. The length of the CDR3 is 17 residues. The V gene lost 4 bases and the J gene lost 3 bases, with 18 bases spanning the gap. CDR3 protein: CASSSALGRGANEKLFF. In DNA form, the CDR3 reads TGTGCCAGCAGTTCAGCTCTGGGGCGAGGAGCTAATGAAAAACTGTTTTTT. The complete variable domain, with remaining parts taken from reference TRBV28 and TRBJ1-4, reads DVKVTQSSRYLVKRTGEKVFLECVQDMDHENMFWYRQDPGLGLRLIYFSYDVKMKEKGDIPEGYSVSREKKERFSLILESASTNQTSMYLCASSSALGRGANEKLFFGSGTQLSVL.

The V call is TRBV7-2, the J call TRBJ1-6; TRBD1 is a possible D gene (5 bases). CDR1 SGHTA and CDR2 FQGNSA come from the germline V gene. The CDR3 covers 14 residues. Trimming cost V 3 bases and J 8 bases, with 11 bases left between them. The CDR3 loop is CASSFSGSDSPLHF. In DNA, the CDR3 is TGTGCCAGCAGCTTTTCAGGGTCGGATTCACCCCTCCACTTT.

This chain links TRBV2 with TRBJ2-2; TRBD2 aligns across 13 bases. J lost 2 bases, V lost 7 bases, and 4 bases had no gene match. CDR3 length equals 16 residues. Germline-derived CDR1 and CDR2 are SNHLY and FYNNEI. The CDR3 DNA follows: TGTGCCAGCACCTCGGGACTAGCGGGAAACACCGGGGAGCTGTTTTTT. Protein sequence: CASTSGLAGNTGELFF.

The rearrangement uses TRBV7-8 and TRBJ1-1; D is undetermined. Trimming removed 0 bases from V and 6 bases from J, with 8 bases in between. Germline CDR1 reads SGHVS; CDR2 reads FQNEAQ. CDR3 length: 13 residues. The CDR3 nucleotides are TGTGCCAGCAGCTTAGCAGGGTCGGCTGAAGCTTTCTTT. Its translation: CASSLAGSAEAFF.

The rearrangement links TRBV24-1 to TRBJ2-1; unclear D gene. The V and J ends lost 9 bases and 0 bases respectively, with 5 bases between them. CDR3 length: 12 residues. Germline CDR1 and CDR2: KGHDR and SFDVKD. DNA of the CDR3: TGTGCCACCGCAAGCTCCTACAATGAGCAGTTCTTC. Its translation is CATASSYNEQFF.

This clone was observed a single time. The chain joins TRBV7-6 to TRBJ2-7, with 7 positions matching TRBD1. This CDR3 comprises 16 residues. The V gene end was trimmed by 1 base and the J gene end by 7 bases; junction bases not matched to a gene: 13. Germline V gives CDR1 SGHVS, CDR2 FNYEAQ. The CDR3 nucleotides read TGTGCCAGCAGCTTAGGAGGGACAGTTAAACCCCCAGAGCAGTACTTC. Its translation: CASSLGGTVKPPEQYF.

This chain joins TRBV5-1 and TRBJ2-7, with 11 bases aligning to TRBD1. This CDR3 has 15 amino acids. CDR1 SGHRS and CDR2 YFSETQ come from the germline V gene. V lost 4 bases to trimming and J lost 3 bases; unmatched junction nucleotides: 6. DNA for the CDR3: TGCGCCAGCAGCGTAGGACAGGGGGCCCTCTACGAGCAGTACTTC. Translation: CASSVGQGALYEQYF.

The CDR3 DNA is TGTGCCACCAGCAGAGATAGAGCGGGTAATGAGCAGTTCTTC. Amino acid sequence: CATSRDRAGNEQFF. The chain links TRBV15 to TRBJ2-1, with a tentative D call TRBD2 (6 bases). Trimming took off 0 bases at V and 7 bases at J, with 10 bases between the two ends. The V gene's germline CDR1 is LNHNV and CDR2 YYDKDF (reference sequence). The CDR3 consists of 14 residues.

V gene TRBV11-2 combines with J gene TRBJ2-7, with D unresolved. In germline, CDR1 is SGHAT, CDR2 FQNNGV. The V and J ends lost 3 bases and 2 bases respectively, with 8 bases between them. The CDR3 contains 13 residues. The CDR3 spells CASSFNTPYEQYF. Here the CDR3 DNA reads TGTGCCAGCAGCTTTAACACTCCCTACGAGCAGTACTTC.

The rearrangement joins TRBV28 to TRBJ1-1; 8 bases map to TRBD1. This CDR3 spans 18 amino acids. CDR1 and CDR2 (germline): MDHEN, SYDVKM. With 4 bases clipped from V and 10 bases from J, the junction kept 23 bases outside the gene matches. The CDR3, as DNA: TGTGCCAGCAGTTCCCCGGGGGGGGACAGGCGTAGGGGTACTAGAGCTTTCTTT. This codes for CASSSPGGDRRRGTRAFF.

The rearrangement uses TRBV7-8 and TRBJ2-1; 7 nucleotides line up with TRBD2. Germline CDR1 SGHVS, CDR2 FQNEAQ. This CDR3 comprises 16 residues. V lost 2 bases, J lost 4 bases, and 8 bases stayed unmatched. The CDR3 reads CASSLSGNRPYNEQFF. The CDR3 DNA sequence: TGTGCCAGCAGCTTAAGCGGGAATAGGCCATACAATGAGCAGTTCTTC.

This chain joins TRBV28 and TRBJ2-2, with D unclear. The germline V gene has CDR1 MDHEN and CDR2 SYDVKM. V was trimmed by 4 bases and J by 4 bases, leaving 4 bases between them. The CDR3 is 12 amino acids. The DNA for the CDR3 is TGTGCCAGCAGTTCCGGCACCGGGGAGCTGTTTTTT. Protein sequence: CASSSGTGELFF. Using reference TRBV28 and TRBJ2-2 for the parts outside the CDR3, the full variable domain is DVKVTQSSRYLVKRTGEKVFLECVQDMDHENMFWYRQDPGLGLRLIYFSYDVKMKEKGDIPEGYSVSREKKERFSLILESASTNQTSMYLCASSSGTGELFFGEGSRLTVL.

CDR3 in amino acids: CATSSPTGGRSEQFF. As DNA, the CDR3 is TGTGCCACCAGCAGCCCGACAGGGGGGAGGAGTGAGCAGTTCTTC. The chain uses TRBV15 and TRBJ2-1, with 9 positions matching TRBD1. The length of the CDR3 is 15 residues. Germline loops: CDR1 LNHNV, CDR2 YYDKDF (reference sequence). With V trimmed by 3 bases and J by 9 bases, 9 bases remained unmatched.

The CDR3 loop reads CASRLPSGGQFF. The CDR3 bases are TGTGCCAGCAGGCTCCCCAGCGGCGGGCAGTTCTTC. The V and J genes are TRBV25-1 and TRBJ2-1, with TRBD2 as a possible D gene (5 bases). Per germline, CDR1 MGHDK and CDR2 SYGVNS. Trimming shortened V by 6 bases and J by 12 bases, and 15 bases separated the two germline ends. CDR3 length: 12 residues.

The chain's CDR3 is CASSSPGLASYNEQFF. In nucleotides, the CDR3 is TGTGCCAGCAGTTCTCCGGGACTAGCCTCCTACAATGAGCAGTTCTTC. The chain carries TRBV28 and TRBJ2-1, with 9 bases aligning to TRBD2. The V gene end was trimmed by 4 bases and the J gene end by 0 bases; junction bases not matched to a gene: 4. This CDR3 has 16 amino acids. Per the germline V gene, CDR1 is MDHEN and CDR2 is SYDVKM.

This clone was counted a few times. The chain joins TRBV4-1 to TRBJ2-7; 9 bases align to TRBD2. The CDR3 covers 19 residues. V lost 1 base to trimming and J lost 1 base; unmatched junction nucleotides: 14. In germline, CDR1 is MGHRA, CDR2 YSYEKL. This CDR3 reads CASSQVLGGRARFSYEQYF. CDR3 in DNA: TGCGCCAGCAGCCAAGTACTAGGCGGGAGGGCCCGTTTTTCCTACGAGCAGTACTTC.

The J gene is TRBJ2-4, the V gene TRBV12-3 or TRBV12-4; no clear D gene. This CDR3 has 12 residues. V lost 7 bases and J lost 1, with 5 bases in between. This chain's CDR3 is CASMRAKNIQYF. CDR3 nucleotide sequence: TGTGCCAGCATGCGCGCCAAAAACATTCAGTACTTC.

V gene TRBV7-9 combines with J gene TRBJ2-7; the D gene could be TRBD1 or TRBD2 (5 bases each). The V end was cut by 1 base, the J end by 7 bases, with 14 bases between. Germline CDR1 reads SEHNR; CDR2 reads FQNEAQ (reference sequence). This CDR3 spans 14 amino acids. The CDR3 DNA sequence: TGTGCCAGCAGCTTAGTTGGGGGAGAGCAGGAGCAGTACTTC. Translated, it gives CASSLVGGEQEQYF.

The V gene is TRBV7-2, the J gene TRBJ1-1; 11 nucleotides line up with TRBD1. This CDR3 contains 16 residues. Germline loops: CDR1 SGHTA, CDR2 FQGNSA. Losses at the gene ends were 5 bases for V and 4 bases for J; bases not matched to a gene: 9. The CDR3 sequence: CASSKGQGVRGTEAFF. CDR3 DNA sequence: TGTGCCAGCAGCAAGGGACAGGGGGTTAGGGGCACTGAAGCTTTCTTT.

The chain joins TRBV13 to TRBJ2-7, with TRBD2 as a possible D gene (6 bases). V lost 5 bases and J 3 bases, leaving 23 bases between the germline ends. Germline lookup yields CDR1 PRHDT and CDR2 FYEKMQ (reference sequence). The CDR3 contains 17 residues. The CDR3 nucleotides are TGTGCCAGCAGCCCCCGGACCGATGATAGCGGCAACTACGAGCAGTACTTC. Protein sequence: CASSPRTDDSGNYEQYF.

This chain links TRBV4-1 with TRBJ2-7; D gene unclear. V gave up 0 bases and J gave up 2 bases, with 11 bases separating them. Looked up from germline, CDR1 is MGHRA and CDR2 is YSYEKL. The CDR3 loop spans 15 amino acids. The CDR3 is CASSQEFTATYEQYF. CDR3 coding DNA: TGCGCCAGCAGCCAAGAGTTCACGGCTACCTACGAGCAGTACTTC.

V is TRBV28 and J is TRBJ1-1, with D possibly matching TRBD1 (5 bases). The CDR3 length is 14 residues. V shed 6 bases and J shed 3 bases, with 14 bases lying between them. Per the germline V gene, CDR1 is MDHEN and CDR2 is SYDVKM. The CDR3 sequence is CASRPGPMDTEAFF. The DNA of the CDR3 is TGTGCCAGCAGACCGGGACCCATGGACACTGAAGCTTTCTTT.

The chain employs TRBV27 and TRBJ1-5, with D unclear. Germline CDR1 MNHEY, CDR2 SMNVEV (reference sequence). The CDR3 runs 11 residues. V dropped 5 bases and J dropped 4 bases, with 3 bases sitting between them. CDR3 amino acids: CASSPNQPQHF. In DNA, the CDR3 is TGTGCCAGCAGTCCAAATCAGCCCCAGCATTTT.